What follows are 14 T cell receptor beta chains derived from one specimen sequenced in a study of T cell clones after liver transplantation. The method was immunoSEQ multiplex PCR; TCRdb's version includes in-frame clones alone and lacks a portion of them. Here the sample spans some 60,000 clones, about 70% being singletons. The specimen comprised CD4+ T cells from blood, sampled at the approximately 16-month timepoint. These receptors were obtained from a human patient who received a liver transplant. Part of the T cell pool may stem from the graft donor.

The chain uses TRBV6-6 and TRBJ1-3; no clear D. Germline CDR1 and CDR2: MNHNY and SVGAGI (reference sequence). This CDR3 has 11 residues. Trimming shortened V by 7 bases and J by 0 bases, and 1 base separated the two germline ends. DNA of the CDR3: TGTGCCAGCAACTCTGGAAACACCATATATTTT. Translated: CASNSGNTIYF.

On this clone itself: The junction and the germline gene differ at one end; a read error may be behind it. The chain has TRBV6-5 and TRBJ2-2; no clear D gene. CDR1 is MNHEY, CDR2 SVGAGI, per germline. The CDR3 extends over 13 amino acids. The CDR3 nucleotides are TGTGCCAGCAGATACTTCCACACCGGGGAGCTGTTTTTT. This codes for CASRYFHTGELFF.

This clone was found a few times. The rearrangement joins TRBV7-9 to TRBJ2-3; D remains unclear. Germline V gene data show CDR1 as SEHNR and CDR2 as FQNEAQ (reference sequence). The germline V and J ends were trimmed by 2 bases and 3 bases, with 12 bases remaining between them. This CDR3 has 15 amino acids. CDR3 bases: TGTGCCAGCAGCTTAAGGTCGGCCGCGACAGATACGCAGTATTTT. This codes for CASSLRSAATDTQYF.

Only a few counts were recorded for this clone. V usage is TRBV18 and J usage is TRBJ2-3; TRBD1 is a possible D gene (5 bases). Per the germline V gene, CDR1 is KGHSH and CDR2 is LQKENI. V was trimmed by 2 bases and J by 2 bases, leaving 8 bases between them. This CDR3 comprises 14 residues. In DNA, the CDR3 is TGTGCCAGCTCACCAACGACAGACACAGATACGCAGTATTTT. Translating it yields CASSPTTDTDTQYF.

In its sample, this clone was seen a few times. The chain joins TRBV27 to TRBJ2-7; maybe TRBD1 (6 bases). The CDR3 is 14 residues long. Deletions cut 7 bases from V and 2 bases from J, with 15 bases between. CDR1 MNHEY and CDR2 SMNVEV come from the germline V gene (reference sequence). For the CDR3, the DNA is TGTGCCAGCACCCCCCCCGACAGGCCCTACGAGCAGTACGTC. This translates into CASTPPDRPYEQYV.

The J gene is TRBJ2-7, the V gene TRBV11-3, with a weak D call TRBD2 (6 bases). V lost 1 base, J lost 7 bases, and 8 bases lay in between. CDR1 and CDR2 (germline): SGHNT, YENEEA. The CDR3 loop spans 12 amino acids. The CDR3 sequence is CASSLAGEEQYF. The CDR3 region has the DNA TGTGCCAGCAGCTTAGCGGGGGAAGAGCAGTACTTC. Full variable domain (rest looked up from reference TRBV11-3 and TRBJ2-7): EAGVVQSPRYKIIEKKQPVAFWCNPISGHNTLYWYLQNLGQGPELLIRYENEEAVDDSQLPKDRFSAERLKGVDSTLKIQPAELGDSAVYLCASSLAGEEQYFGPGTRLTVT.

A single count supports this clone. CDR3 nucleotides: TGTGCCAGTAGTTCAGCCGGGACAGGGGAAGAGACCCAGTACTTC. It codes for CASSSAGTGEETQYF. The V call is TRBV19, the J call TRBJ2-5, with TRBD1 matching 10 bases. Per the germline V gene, CDR1 is LNHDA and CDR2 is SQIVND (reference sequence). The CDR3 is 15 residues long. J gave up 3 bases and V 5 bases, and 6 bases lay outside the gene matches.

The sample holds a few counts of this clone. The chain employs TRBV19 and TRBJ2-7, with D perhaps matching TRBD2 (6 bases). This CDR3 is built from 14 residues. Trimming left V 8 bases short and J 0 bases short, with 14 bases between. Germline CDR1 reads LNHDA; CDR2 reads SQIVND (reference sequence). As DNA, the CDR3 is TGTGCCAGTGCCCGGACGGGGGACTCCTACGAGCAGTACGTC. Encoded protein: CASARTGDSYEQYV.

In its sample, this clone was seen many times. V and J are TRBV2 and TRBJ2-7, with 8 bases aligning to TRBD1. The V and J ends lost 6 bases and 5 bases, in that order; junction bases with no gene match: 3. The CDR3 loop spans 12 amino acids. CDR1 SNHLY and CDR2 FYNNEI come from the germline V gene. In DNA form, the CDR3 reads TGTGCCAGCAGCCAGGACAGGGACGAGCAGTACGTC. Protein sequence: CASSQDRDEQYV.

CDR3 region: CASSIGAGDSNQPQHF. CDR3 coding DNA: TGTGCCAGTAGTATTGGCGCGGGGGATAGCAATCAGCCCCAGCATTTT. The chain joins TRBV19 to TRBJ1-5; maybe TRBD1 (5 bases). The CDR3 is 16 residues long. Trimming stripped 3 bases from V and 0 bases from J, with 12 bases between. From germline, CDR1 is LNHDA and CDR2 SQIVND (reference sequence).

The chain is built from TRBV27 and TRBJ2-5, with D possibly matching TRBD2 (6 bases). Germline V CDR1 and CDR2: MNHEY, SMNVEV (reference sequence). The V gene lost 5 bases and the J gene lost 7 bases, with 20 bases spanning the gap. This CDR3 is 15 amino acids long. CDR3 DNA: TGTGCCAGCAGTGCTACGAGGACCTCCGGGGGGACCCAGTACTTC. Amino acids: CASSATRTSGGTQYF.

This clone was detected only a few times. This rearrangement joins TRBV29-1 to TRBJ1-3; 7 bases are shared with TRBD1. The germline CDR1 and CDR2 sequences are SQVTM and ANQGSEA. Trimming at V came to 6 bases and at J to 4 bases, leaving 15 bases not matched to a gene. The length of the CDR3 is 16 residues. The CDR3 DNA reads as TGCAGCGTCTTATCCCGGGACAGCAGAGAGGGAAACACCATATATTTT. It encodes CSVLSRDSREGNTIYF.

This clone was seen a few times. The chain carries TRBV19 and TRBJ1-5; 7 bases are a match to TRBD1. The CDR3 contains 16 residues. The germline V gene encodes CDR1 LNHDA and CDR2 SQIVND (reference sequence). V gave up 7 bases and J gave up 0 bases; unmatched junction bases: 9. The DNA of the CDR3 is TGTGCCAGTAACACAGGGGAAGGGGATAGCAATCAGCCCCAGCATTTT. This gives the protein CASNTGEGDSNQPQHF.

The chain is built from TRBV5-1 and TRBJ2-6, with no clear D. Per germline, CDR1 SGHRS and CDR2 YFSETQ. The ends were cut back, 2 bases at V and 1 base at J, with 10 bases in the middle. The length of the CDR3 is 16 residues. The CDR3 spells CASSFEVLSGANVLTF. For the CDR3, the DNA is TGCGCCAGCAGCTTTGAGGTATTGTCTGGGGCCAACGTCCTGACTTTC.